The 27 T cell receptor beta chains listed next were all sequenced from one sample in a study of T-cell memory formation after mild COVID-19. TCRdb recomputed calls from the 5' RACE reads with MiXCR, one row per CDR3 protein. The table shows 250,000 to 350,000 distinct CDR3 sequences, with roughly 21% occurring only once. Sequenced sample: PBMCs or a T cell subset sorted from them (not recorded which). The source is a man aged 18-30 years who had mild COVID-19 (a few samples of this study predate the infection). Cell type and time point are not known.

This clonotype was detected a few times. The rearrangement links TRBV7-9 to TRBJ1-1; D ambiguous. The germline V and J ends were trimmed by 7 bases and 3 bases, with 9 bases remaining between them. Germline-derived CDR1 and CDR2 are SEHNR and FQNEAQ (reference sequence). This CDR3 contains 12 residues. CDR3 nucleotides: TGTGCCAGCACCCGGGCGCACACTGAAGCTTTCTTT. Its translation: CASTRAHTEAFF. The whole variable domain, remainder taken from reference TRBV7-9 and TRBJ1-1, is DTGVSQNPRHKITKRGQNVTFRCDPISEHNRLYWYRQTLGQGPEFLTYFQNEAQLEKSRLLSDRFSAERPKGSFSTLEIQRTEQGDSAMYLCASTRAHTEAFFGQGTRLTVV.

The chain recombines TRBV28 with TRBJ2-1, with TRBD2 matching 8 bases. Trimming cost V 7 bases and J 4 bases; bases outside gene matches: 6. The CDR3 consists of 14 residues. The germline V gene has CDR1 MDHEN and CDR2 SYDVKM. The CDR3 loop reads CASKGGGSYNEQFF. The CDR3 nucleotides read TGTGCCAGCAAGGGCGGGGGGTCATACAATGAGCAGTTCTTC.

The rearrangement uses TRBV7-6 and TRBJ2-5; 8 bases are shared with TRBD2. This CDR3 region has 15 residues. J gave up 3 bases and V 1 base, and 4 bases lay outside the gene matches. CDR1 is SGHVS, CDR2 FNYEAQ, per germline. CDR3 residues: CASSLGGAGEETQYF. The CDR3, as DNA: TGTGCCAGCAGCTTAGGGGGAGCGGGGGAAGAGACCCAGTACTTC.

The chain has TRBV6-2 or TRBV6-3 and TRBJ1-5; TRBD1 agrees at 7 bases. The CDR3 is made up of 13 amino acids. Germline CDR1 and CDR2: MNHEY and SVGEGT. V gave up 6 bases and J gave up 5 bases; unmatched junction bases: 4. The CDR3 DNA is TGTGCCAGCAGGGGGACAGAGGATCAGCCCCAGCATTTT. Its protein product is CASRGTEDQPQHF.

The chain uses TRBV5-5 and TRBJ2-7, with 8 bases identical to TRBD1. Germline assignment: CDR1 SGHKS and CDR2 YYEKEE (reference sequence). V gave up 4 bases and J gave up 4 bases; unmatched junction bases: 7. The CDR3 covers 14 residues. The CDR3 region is CASSRRTGTYEQYF. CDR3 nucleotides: TGTGCCAGCAGCCGAAGGACAGGGACTTACGAGCAGTACTTC.

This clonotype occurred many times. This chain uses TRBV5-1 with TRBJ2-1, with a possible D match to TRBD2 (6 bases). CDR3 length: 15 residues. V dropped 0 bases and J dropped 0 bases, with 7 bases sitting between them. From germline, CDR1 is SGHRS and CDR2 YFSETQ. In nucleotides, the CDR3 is TGCGCCAGCAGCTTGGGGGGGGTCTCCTACAATGAGCAGTTCTTC. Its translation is CASSLGGVSYNEQFF.

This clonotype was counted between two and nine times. CDR3 in amino acids: CASSSGQGNEQFF. CDR3 sequence (DNA): TGTGCCAGCAGCTCGGGACAGGGGAATGAGCAGTTCTTC. The gene calls are TRBV11-2 and TRBJ2-1; 10 positions match TRBD1. Germline lookup yields CDR1 SGHAT and CDR2 FQNNGV. This CDR3 is built from 13 residues. Trimming at V came to 4 bases and at J to 7 bases, leaving 1 base not matched to a gene.

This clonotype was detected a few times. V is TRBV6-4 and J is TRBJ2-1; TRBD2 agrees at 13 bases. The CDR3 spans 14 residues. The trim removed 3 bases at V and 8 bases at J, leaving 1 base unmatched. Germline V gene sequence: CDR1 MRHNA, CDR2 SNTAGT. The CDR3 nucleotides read TGTGCCAGCAGTGAGGGACTAGCGGGGCATGAGCAGTTCTTC. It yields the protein CASSEGLAGHEQFF.

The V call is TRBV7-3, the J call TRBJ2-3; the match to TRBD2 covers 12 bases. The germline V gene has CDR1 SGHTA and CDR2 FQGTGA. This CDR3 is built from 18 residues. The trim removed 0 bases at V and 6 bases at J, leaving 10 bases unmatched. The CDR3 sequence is CASSLTPTSGGRLDTQYF. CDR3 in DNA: TGTGCCAGCAGCTTAACACCGACTAGCGGGGGAAGGTTGGATACGCAGTATTTT.

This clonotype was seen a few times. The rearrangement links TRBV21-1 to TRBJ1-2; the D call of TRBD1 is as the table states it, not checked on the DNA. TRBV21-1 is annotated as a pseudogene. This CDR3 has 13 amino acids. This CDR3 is CASSKVGGGGYTF. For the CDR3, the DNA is TGTGCCAGCAGCAAAGTAGGGGGGGGCGGCTACACCTTC.

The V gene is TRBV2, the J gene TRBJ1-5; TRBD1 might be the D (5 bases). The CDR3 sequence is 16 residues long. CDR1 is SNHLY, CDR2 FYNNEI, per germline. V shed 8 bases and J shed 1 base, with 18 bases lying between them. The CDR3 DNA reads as TGTGCCAGCCTCTTAGAAGTAAGGGGCAGCAATCAGCCCCAGCATTTT. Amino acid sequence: CASLLEVRGSNQPQHF. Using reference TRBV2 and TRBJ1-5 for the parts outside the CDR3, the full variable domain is EPEVTQTPSHQVTQMGQEVILRCVPISNHLYFYWYRQILGQKVEFLVSFYNNEISEKSEIFDDQFSVERPDGSNFTLKIRSTKLEDSAMYFCASLLEVRGSNQPQHFGDGTRLSIL.

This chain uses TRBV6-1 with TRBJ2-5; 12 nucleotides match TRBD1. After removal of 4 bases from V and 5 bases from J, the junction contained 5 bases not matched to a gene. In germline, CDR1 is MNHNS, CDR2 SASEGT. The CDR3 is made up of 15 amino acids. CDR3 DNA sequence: TGTGCCAGCAGTGGGGGGACAGGGGGCCTCGAGACCCAGTACTTC. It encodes CASSGGTGGLETQYF.

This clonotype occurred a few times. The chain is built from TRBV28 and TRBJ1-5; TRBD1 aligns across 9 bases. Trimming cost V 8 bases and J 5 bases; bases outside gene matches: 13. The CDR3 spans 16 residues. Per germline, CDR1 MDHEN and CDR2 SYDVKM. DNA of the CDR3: TGTGCCAGCGGAACGCCGGGACAGGGTAATTATCAGCCCCAGCATTTT. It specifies CASGTPGQGNYQPQHF.

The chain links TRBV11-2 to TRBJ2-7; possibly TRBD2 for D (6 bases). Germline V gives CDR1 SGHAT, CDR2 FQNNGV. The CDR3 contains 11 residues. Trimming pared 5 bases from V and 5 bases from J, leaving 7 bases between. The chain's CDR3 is CASSRLDEQYF. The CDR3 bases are TGTGCCAGCAGCCGACTAGACGAGCAGTACTTC.

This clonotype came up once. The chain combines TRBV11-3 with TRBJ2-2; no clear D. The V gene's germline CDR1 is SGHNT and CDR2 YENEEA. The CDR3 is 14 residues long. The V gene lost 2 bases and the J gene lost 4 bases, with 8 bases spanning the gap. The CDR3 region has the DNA TGTGCCAGCAGCTTATTTCCCTTCACCGGGGAGCTGTTTTTT. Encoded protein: CASSLFPFTGELFF.

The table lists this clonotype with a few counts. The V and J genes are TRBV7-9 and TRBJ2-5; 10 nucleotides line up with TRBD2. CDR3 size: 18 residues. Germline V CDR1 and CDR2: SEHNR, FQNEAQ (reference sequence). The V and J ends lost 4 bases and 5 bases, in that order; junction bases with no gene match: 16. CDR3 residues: CASSSPGHSGGISETQYF. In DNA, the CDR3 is TGTGCCAGCAGCTCCCCGGGGCATAGCGGGGGGATCTCGGAGACCCAGTACTTC.

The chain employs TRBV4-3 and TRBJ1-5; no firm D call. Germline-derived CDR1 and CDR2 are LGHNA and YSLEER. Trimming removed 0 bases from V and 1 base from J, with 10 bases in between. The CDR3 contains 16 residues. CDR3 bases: TGCGCCAGCAGCCAAGATCCCCCCGGGAGCAATCAGCCCCAGCATTTT. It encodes CASSQDPPGSNQPQHF.

The CDR3 DNA reads as TGTGCCAGCAGCTTGGGATACTCCTACGAGCAGTACTTC. It encodes CASSLGYSYEQYF. The chain uses TRBV5-6 and TRBJ2-7; no definite D call. The CDR3 is made up of 13 amino acids. Trimming shortened V by 0 bases and J by 0 bases, and 4 bases separated the two germline ends. Germline CDR1 reads SGHDT; CDR2 reads YYEEEE.

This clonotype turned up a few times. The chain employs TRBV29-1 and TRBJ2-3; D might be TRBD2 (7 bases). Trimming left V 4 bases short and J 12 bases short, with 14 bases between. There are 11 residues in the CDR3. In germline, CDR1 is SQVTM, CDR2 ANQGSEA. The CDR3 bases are TGCAGCGTTGCCCCCGGGGGGCGTCAGTATTTT. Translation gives CSVAPGGRQYF.

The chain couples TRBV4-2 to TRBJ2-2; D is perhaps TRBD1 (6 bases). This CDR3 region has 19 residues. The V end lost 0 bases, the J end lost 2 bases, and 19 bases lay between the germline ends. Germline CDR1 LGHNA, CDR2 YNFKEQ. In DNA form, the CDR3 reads TGTGCCAGCAGCCAAGATTTTGAAATTGGACAGATTAACACCGGGGAGCTGTTTTTT. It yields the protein CASSQDFEIGQINTGELFF.

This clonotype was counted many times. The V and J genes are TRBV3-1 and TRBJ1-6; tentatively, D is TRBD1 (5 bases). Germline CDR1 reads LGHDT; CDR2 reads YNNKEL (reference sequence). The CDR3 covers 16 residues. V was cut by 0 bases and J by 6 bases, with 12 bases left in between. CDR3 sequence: CASSQDRAFRNSPLHF. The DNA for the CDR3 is TGTGCCAGCAGCCAAGACAGGGCTTTCCGTAATTCACCCCTCCACTTT.

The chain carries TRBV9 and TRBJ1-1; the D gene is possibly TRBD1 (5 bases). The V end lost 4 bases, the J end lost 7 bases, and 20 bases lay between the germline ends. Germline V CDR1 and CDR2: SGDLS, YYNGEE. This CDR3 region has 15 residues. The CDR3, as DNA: TGTGCCAGCAGCTCAGGATTAGGACAAGCGATTGAAGCTTTCTTT. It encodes CASSSGLGQAIEAFF.

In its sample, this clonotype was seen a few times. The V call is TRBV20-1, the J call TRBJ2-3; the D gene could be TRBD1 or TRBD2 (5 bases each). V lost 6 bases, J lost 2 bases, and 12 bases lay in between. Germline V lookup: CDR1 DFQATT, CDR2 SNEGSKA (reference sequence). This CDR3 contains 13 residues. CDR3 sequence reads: CSARGPNTDTQYF. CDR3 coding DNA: TGCAGTGCGAGGGGACCGAACACAGATACGCAGTATTTT.

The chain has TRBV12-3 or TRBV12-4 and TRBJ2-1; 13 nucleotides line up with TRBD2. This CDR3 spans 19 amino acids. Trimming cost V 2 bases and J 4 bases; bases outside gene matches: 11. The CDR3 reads CASSLMIGRLAGGYNEQFF. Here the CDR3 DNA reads TGTGCCAGCAGTTTAATGATCGGGCGACTAGCGGGGGGATACAATGAGCAGTTCTTC.

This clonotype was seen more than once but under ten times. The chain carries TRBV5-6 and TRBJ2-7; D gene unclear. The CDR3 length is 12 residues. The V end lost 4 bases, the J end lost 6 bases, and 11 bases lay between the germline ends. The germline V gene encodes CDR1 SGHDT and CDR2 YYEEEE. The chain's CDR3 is CASSPGPSEQYF. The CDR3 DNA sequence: TGTGCCAGCAGCCCCGGACCCTCCGAGCAGTACTTC.

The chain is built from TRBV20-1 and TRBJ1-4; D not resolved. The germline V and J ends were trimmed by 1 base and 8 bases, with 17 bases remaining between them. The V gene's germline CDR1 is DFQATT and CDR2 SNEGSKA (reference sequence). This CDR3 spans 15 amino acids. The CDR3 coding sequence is TGCAGTGCTAGAGCTTGGGATCTCCAACGGGAAAAACTGTTTTTT. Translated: CSARAWDLQREKLFF.

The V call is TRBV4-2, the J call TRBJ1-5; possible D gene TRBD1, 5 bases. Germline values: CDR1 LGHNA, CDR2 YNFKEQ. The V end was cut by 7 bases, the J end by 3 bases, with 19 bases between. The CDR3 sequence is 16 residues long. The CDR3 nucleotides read TGTGCCAGCAACCCCACGGGGGGAGCCACCAATCAGCCCCAGCATTTT. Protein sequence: CASNPTGGATNQPQHF.